This TCR beta chain was retrieved from a study of blood T cell repertoires in COVID-19. TCRdb keeps only in-frame clones here, not all; method: immunoSEQ multiplex PCR. The table shows a few hundred thousand clones, with around nine tenths occurring only once. The germline V gene encodes CDR1 LNHDA and CDR2 SQIVND (reference sequence). The CDR3 runs to 14 residues. V was clipped by 9 bases and J by 0 bases, with 14 bases between them. This clone was detected once. The rearrangement joins TRBV19 to TRBJ1-2, with a weak D call TRBD1 (6 bases). This TCR came from a man in his fifties with acute or convalescent COVID-19. The sample taken for sequencing was peripheral blood. CDR3 residues: CASGAGTPNYGYTF. The CDR3 bases are TGTGCCAGCGGAGCCGGGACACCTAACTATGGCTACACCTTC.